A selection of T cell receptor beta chains follows, all from one sample in a study of blood T cell dynamics during melanoma immunotherapy. The protocol was immunoSEQ multiplex PCR, while the TCRdb copy is restricted to in-frame clones and leaves out a portion. This sample has about 12,000 clones, with over 85% found just once. The starting material was blood, obtained from a patient treated with checkpoint blockade. The receptors derive from a human donor with melanoma. The CDR3 runs from the conserved cysteine through the conserved F or W. The order of the fields is clone size, D gene, J gene, V gene, CDR3 length, CDR3 DNA, CDR3 protein. D genes are given only for firm matches. Size is omitted from some rows. Given values are once, few, many or a class for expanded clones.

size: .
D: TRBD1
J: TRBJ2-5
V: TRBV5-1
length: 14
DNA: TGCGCCAGCAGCTCGGGACAGGGAGGAGAGACCCAGTACTTC
CDR3: CASSSGQGGETQYF

size: .
D: .
J: TRBJ2-3
V: TRBV6-4
length: 13
DNA: TGTGCCAGCAGTGACGGGAGCACAGATACGCAGTATTTT
CDR3: CASSDGSTDTQYF

size: .
D: TRBD1
J: TRBJ1-2
V: TRBV25-1
length: 17
DNA: TGTGCCAGCAGTGAGATGTCGGGCAGGGGGGTAGCTGGGGGCTACACCTTC
CDR3: CASSEMSGRGVAGGYTF

size: .
D: .
J: TRBJ2-7
V: TRBV18
length: 16
DNA: TGTGCCAGCTCCCCCGCGGTCAATCAAGATTCCTACGAGCAGTACTTC
CDR3: CASSPAVNQDSYEQYF

size: .
D: .
J: TRBJ1-2
V: TRBV19
length: 12
DNA: TGTGCCAGTAGTAATTCTAACTATGGCTACACCTTC
CDR3: CASSNSNYGYTF

size: .
D: TRBD1
J: TRBJ2-7
V: TRBV5-1
length: 13
DNA: TGCGCCAGCAGCTTGGGGGACAGGGGCGAGCAGTACTTC
CDR3: CASSLGDRGEQYF

size: .
D: TRBD1
J: TRBJ2-5
V: TRBV27
length: 13
DNA: TGTGCCAGCGGGAGGACAGGGAGAGCGACCCAGTACTTC
CDR3: CASGRTGRATQYF

size: once
D: .
J: TRBJ2-3
V: TRBV7-8
length: 15
DNA: TGTGCCAGCAGCTTCCGACTATTTAGCACAGATACGCAGTATTTT
CDR3: CASSFRLFSTDTQYF

size: .
D: .
J: TRBJ2-7
V: TRBV4-3
length: 16
DNA: TGCGCCAGCAGCCAAGAGGCTCGAGGGACGAATGGCGAGCAGTACTTC
CDR3: CASSQEARGTNGEQYF

size: .
D: .
J: TRBJ1-5
V: TRBV4-1
length: 15
DNA: TGCGCCAGCAGCCAAGATGGCGGGGGGCGTCAGCCCCAGCATTTT
CDR3: CASSQDGGGRQPQHF

size: .
D: .
J: TRBJ1-2
V: TRBV4-3
length: 15
DNA: TGCGCCAGCAGCCTGCACGGAAGGGGCGACTATGGCTACACCTTC
CDR3: CASSLHGRGDYGYTF

size: .
D: TRBD1
J: TRBJ1-1
V: TRBV14
length: 15
DNA: TGTGCCAGCAGCCGGGCTAGGGGGCCAGGCACTGAAGCTTTCTTT
CDR3: CASSRARGPGTEAFF

size: .
D: .
J: TRBJ1-6
V: TRBV5-1
length: 15
DNA: TGCGCCAGCAGCTTCTGGGGAAAGACGGATTCACCCCTCCACTTT
CDR3: CASSFWGKTDSPLHF

size: once
D: .
J: TRBJ1-2
V: TRBV29-1
length: 12
DNA: TGCAGCGCCGCGACCCCGTTCTATGGCTACACCTTC
CDR3: CSAATPFYGYTF

size: .
D: .
J: TRBJ2-1
V: TRBV7-6
length: 17
DNA: TGTGCCAGCAGCTCGGCTCCTCGCGGGCCTTCCTACAATGAGCAGTTCTTC
CDR3: CASSSAPRGPSYNEQFF

size: .
D: .
J: TRBJ2-7
V: TRBV2
length: 13
DNA: TGTGCCAGCAATGGCGGGGGCTACTACGAGCAGTACTTC
CDR3: CASNGGGYYEQYF

size: .
D: TRBD2
J: TRBJ2-1
V: TRBV2
length: 16
DNA: TGTGCCAGCAGTGAACTGACTAGCGGGAGTAGAAATGAGCAGTTCTTC
CDR3: CASSELTSGSRNEQFF

size: .
D: TRBD1
J: TRBJ2-3
V: TRBV4-2
length: 17
DNA: TGTGCCAGCAGCCAAACAATCCGGGACAGGGACGCAGATACGCAGTATTTT
CDR3: CASSQTIRDRDADTQYF

size: .
D: TRBD1
J: TRBJ2-1
V: TRBV19
length: 16
DNA: TGTGCCAGTAGCATAATTCAGGGGGCTGCCTACAATGAGCAGTTCTTC
CDR3: CASSIIQGAAYNEQFF

size: .
D: .
J: TRBJ2-3
V: TRBV7-9
length: 18
DNA: TGTGCCAGCAGCTCCTTTAGGGGACGTAGGGTGGACACAGATACGCAGTATTTT
CDR3: CASSSFRGRRVDTDTQYF